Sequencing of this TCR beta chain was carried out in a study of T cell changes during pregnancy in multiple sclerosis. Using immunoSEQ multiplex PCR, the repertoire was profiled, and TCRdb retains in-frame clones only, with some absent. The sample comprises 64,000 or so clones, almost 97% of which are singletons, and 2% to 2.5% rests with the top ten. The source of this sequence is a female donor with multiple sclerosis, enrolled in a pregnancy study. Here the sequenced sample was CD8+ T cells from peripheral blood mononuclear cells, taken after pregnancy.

In DNA, the CDR3 is TGTGCCAGCAGTCGAGACACGCACAATGAGCAGTTCTTC. This sequence encodes CASSRDTHNEQFF. This sequence joins TRBV28 and TRBJ2-1; unclear D gene. The CDR3 runs 13 residues. Germline V CDR1 and CDR2: MDHEN, SYDVKM. V dropped 5 bases and J dropped 5 bases, with 10 bases sitting between them.